Described below is a single TCR beta chain sequence and its context. The sample comes from a study of blood T cell repertoires in COVID-19. Study background: PBMCs, B-cell-depleted T cells, or T cells were the source of the cDNA or gDNA that made up the material.

Profiled with immunoSEQ multiplex PCR; TCRdb holds only in-frame clones, not every one. The table has 140,000 or so clones, approximately 85% seen once. The sample consisted of peripheral blood. The TCR was taken from a woman aged 80 or older with acute or convalescent COVID-19.

In DNA form, the CDR3 reads TGTGCCAGCAGCTTAGGATCCGGGACAGGGGGATCCTATGGCTACACCTTC. As protein: CASSLGSGTGGSYGYTF. The chain combines TRBV7-2 with TRBJ1-2, with TRBD1 matching 11 bases. Germline V gene lookup returns CDR1 SGHTA and CDR2 FQGNSA. J gave up 4 bases and V 1 base, and 8 bases lay outside the gene matches. CDR3 size: 17 residues.